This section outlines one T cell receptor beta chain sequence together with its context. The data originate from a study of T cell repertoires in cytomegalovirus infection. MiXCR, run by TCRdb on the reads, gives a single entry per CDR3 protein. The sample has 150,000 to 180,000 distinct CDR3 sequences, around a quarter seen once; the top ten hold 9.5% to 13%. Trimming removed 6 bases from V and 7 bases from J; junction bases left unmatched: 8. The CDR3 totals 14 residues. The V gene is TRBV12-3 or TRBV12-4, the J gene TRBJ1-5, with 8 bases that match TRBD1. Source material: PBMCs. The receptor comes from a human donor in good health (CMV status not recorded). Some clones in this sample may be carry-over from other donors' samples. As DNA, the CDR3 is TGTGCCAGCAGACTGACAGGGACAGGACAGCCCCAGCATTTT. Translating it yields CASRLTGTGQPQHF.